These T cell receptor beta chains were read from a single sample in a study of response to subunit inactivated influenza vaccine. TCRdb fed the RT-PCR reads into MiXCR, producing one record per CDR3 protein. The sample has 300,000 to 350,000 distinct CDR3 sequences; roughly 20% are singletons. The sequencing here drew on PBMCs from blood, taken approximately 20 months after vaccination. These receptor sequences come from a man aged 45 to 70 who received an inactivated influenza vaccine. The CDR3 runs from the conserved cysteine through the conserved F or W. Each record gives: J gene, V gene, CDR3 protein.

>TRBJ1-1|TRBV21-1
CASSKFVQKYTEAFF
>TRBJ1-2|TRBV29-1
CSVGADPYGYTF
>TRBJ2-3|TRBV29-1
CSVAPGLSEPTDTQYF
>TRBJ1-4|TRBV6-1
CASRHTTGRANEKLFF
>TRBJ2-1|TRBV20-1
CSKFLGGRGYNEQFF
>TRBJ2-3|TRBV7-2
CASSLAVVGTDTQYF
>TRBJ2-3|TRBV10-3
CAISGLVKDTQYF
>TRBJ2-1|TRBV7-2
CASSKAGVTYNEQFF
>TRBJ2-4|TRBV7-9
CASSFLATGVDIQYF
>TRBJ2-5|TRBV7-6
CASSYHLAGGETQYF
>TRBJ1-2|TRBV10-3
CAISEGGTGPHGYTF
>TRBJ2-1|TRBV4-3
CASSPNQRNNEQFF
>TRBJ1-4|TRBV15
CATSDPGGTNEKLFF
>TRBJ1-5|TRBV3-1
CASSQDGGQGSNQPQHF
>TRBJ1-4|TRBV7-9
CASSRTGGKEKLFF
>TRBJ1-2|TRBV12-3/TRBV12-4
CASSLTRVKGYTF
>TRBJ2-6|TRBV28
CASSRTGTGANVLTF
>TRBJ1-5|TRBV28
CASSLFDIFNSNQPQHF
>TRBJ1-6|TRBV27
CASSPRTNSPLHF
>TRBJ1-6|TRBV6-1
CASTPDRVYNSPLHF
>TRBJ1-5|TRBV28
CASRDGQGRFQPQHF
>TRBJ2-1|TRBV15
CATSRDGSSGELQFF
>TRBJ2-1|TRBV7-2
CASRPLPVDNEQFF
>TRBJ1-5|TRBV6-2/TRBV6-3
CASTEGGGNQPQHF
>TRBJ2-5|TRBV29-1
CSGMLRGETQYF
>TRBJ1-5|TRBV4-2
CASSQWGSGSNQPQHF
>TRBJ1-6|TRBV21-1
CASSKHGTSGYSPLHF
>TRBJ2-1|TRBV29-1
CSVEGTGDLNEQFF
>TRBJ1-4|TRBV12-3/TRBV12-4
CASSLSGARGNEKLFF
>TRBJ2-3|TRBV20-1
CSARDTGSTDTQYF
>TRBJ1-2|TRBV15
CATSRDVGGQGVYGYTF
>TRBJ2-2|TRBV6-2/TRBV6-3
CASSWDTGELFF
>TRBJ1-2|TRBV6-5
CASSWGPGQGIGYTF
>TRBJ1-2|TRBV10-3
CAISDVGTGGIDGYTF
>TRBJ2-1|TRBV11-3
CASSSWTGFGNNEQFF
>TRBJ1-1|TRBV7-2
CASSQVFPEAFF
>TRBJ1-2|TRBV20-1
CSARVPPSTYGYTF
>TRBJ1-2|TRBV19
CASSITGGSNYGYTF
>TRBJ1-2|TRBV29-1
CSVAGELNYGYTF
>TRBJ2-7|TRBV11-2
CASSLGPSDSFYEQYF
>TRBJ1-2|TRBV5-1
CASSPADSGGYTF
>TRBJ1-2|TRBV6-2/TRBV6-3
CASRRPGTVYGYTF
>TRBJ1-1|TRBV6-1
CASSEGGPSARQNTEAFF
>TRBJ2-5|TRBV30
CAWSDGVRSGETQYF
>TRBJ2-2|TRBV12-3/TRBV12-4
CASRAGLPNTGELFF
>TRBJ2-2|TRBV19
CASSRTSGKYTGELFF
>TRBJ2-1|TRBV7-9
CASRLTGRTSLF
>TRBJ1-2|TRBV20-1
CSANDGSGYTF
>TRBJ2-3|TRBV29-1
CSVLGLAGGSTDTQYF
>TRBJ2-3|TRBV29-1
CSASPRTDTQYF
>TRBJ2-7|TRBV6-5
CASSYLFQGSYEQYF
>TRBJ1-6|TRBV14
CASSQVRGSPLHF
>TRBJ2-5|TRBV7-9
CASSLVEGLETQYF
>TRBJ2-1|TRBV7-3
CASSSRGAVGSYNEQFF